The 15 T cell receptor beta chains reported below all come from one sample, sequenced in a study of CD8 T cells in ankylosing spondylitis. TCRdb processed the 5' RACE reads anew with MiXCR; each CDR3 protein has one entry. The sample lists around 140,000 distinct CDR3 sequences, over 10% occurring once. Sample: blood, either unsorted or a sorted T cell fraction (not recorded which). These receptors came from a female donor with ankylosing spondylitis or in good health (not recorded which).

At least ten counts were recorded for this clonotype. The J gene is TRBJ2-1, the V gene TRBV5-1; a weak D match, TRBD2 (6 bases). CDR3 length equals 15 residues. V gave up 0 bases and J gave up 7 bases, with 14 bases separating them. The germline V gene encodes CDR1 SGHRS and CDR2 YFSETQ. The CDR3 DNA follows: TGCGCCAGCAGCTTGGCCGTGGGGGGTCAGAATGAGCAGTTCTTC. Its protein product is CASSLAVGGQNEQFF.

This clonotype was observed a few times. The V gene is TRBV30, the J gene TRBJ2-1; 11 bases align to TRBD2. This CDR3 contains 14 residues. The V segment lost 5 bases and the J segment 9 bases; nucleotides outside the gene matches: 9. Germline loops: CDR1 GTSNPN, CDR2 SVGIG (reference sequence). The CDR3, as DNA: TGTGCCTGGGTTGGACTAGCGGGCACGGGTGAGCAGTTCTTC. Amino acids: CAWVGLAGTGEQFF.

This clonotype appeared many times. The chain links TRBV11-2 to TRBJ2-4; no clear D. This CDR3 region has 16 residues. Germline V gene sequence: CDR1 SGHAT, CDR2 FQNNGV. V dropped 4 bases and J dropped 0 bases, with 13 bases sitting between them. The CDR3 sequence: CASSSSALLAKNIQYF. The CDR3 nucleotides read TGTGCCAGCAGCTCTTCCGCATTACTAGCCAAAAACATTCAGTACTTC.

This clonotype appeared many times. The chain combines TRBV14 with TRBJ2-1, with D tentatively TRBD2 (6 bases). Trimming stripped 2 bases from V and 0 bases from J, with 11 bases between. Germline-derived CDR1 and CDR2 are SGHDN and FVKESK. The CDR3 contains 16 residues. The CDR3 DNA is TGTGCCAGCAGCCAACAGGGAGGAAGCTCCTACAATGAGCAGTTCTTC. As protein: CASSQQGGSSYNEQFF.

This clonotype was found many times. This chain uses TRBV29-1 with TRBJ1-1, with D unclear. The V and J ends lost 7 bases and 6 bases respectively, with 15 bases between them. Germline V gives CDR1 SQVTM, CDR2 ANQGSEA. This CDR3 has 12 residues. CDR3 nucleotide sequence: TGCAGCGCTGGCAAGGTGGAGTCTGAAGCTTTCTTT. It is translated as CSAGKVESEAFF.

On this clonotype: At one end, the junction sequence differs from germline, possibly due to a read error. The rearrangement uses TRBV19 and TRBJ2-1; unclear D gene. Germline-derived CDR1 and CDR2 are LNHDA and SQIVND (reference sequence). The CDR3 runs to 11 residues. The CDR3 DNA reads TGTGCCAGTAGTACTTACAATAAGCAGTTCTTC. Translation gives CASSTYNKQFF.

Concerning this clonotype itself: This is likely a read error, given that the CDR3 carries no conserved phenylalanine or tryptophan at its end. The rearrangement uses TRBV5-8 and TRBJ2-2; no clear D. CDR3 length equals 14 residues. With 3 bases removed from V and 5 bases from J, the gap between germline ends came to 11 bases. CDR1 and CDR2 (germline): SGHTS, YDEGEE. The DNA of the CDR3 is TGTGCCAGCAGCTCCCGGACGAGGACCGGGGAGCTGTTTATT. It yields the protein CASSSRTRTGELFI.

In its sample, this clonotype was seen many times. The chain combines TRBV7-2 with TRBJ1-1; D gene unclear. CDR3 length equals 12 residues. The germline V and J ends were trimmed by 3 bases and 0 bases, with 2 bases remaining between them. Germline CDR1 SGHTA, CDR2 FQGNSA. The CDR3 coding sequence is TGTGCCAGCAGCTTGGTGAACACTGAAGCTTTCTTT. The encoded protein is CASSLVNTEAFF.

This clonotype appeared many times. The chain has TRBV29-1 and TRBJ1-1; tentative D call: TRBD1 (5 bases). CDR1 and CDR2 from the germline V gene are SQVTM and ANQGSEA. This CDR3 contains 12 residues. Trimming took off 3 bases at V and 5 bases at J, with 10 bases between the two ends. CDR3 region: CSVDRGGTEAFF. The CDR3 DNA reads TGCAGCGTTGATAGGGGTGGTACTGAAGCTTTCTTT.

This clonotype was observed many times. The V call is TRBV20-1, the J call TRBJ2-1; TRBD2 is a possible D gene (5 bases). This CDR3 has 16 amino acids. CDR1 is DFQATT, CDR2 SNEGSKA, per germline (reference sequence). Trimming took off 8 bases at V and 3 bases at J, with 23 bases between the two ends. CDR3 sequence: CSPIGLAGSDYNEQFF. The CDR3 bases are TGCAGTCCCATTGGACTGGCAGGATCAGACTACAATGAGCAGTTCTTC.

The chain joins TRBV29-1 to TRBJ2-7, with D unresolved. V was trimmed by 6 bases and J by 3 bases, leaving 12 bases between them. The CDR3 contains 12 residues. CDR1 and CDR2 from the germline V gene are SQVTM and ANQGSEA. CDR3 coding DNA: TGCAGCGTGTACTTATCCCTCTACGAGCAGTACTTC. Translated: CSVYLSLYEQYF.

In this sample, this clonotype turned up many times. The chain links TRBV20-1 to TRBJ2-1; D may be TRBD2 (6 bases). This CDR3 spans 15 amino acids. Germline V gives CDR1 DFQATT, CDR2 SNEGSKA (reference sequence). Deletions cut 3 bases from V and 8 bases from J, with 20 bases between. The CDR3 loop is CSARRVTSLPDEQFF. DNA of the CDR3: TGCAGTGCTAGGAGGGTGACTAGTCTGCCGGATGAGCAGTTCTTC.

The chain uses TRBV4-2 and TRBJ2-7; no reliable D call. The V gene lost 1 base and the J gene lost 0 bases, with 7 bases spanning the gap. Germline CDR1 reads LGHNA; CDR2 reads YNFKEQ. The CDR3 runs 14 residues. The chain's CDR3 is CASSQGGNSYEQYF. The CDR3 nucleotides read TGTGCCAGCAGCCAAGGTGGGAACTCCTACGAGCAGTACTTC.

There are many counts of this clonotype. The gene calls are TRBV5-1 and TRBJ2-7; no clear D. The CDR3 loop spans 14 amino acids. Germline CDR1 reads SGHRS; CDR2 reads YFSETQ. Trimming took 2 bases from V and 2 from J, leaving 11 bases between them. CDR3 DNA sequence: TGCGCCAGCAGCTTTACCCGCGGAACCTACGAGCAGTACTTC. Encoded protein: CASSFTRGTYEQYF.

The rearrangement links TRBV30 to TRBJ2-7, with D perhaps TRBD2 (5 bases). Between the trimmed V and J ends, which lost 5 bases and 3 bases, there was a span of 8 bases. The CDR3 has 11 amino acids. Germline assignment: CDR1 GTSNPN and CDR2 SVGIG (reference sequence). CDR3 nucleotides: TGTGCCTGGCGCCGGGGCTACGAGCAGTACTTC. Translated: CAWRRGYEQYF.